The present T cell receptor beta chain was sequenced within a study of CD4 and CD8 cells across lung adenocarcinoma regions. Localized lung adenocarcinoma, a non-small cell lung cancer, affected the donors. TCRdb itself ran the PCR reads through MiXCR, one entry per CDR3 protein. Here the sample spans some 27,000 distinct CDR3 sequences, more than 45% being singletons. The CDR3 covers 15 residues. Germline V gives CDR1 MNHNS, CDR2 SASEGT. As concerns this clonotype: At one end, the junction sequence differs from germline, possibly due to a read error.

The chain combines TRBV6-1 with TRBJ2-3, with D uncertain. Source material: CD8+ T cells from the center of a lung tumor. The receptor was isolated from a male donor with lung adenocarcinoma. The CD4 and CD8 labels of this study may be unreliable. In DNA form, the CDR3 reads TGTGCCAGCATCAAACAGCTGTGGGCCACAGATACGCAGTACTTT. As protein: CASIKQLWATDTQYF.